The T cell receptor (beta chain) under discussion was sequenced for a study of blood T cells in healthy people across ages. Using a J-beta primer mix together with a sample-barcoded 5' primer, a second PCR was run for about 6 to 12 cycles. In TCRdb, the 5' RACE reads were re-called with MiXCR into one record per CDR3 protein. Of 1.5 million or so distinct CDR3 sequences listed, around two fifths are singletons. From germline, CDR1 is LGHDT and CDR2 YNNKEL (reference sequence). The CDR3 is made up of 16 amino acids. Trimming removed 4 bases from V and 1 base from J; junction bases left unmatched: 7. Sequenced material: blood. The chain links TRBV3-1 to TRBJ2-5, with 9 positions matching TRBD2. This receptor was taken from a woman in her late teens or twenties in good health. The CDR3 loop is CASSRLSGGIQETQYF. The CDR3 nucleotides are TGTGCCAGCAGCCGGCTTAGCGGGGGAATCCAAGAGACCCAGTACTTC.